Listed here are 26 T cell receptor beta chains from one sample, sequenced in a study of shared clonotypes between healthy human individuals. TCRdb's copy holds only in-frame clones and misses some; the assay was immunoSEQ multiplex PCR. The sample includes 2,500,000 or so clones, more than 90% of them seen just once. Sample: naive CD4+ T cells sorted from blood. The subset was: CD45RA+ positively selected. The receptors stem from a man between 18 and 35 years old in good health.

About this clone itself: Other DNA sequences in the sample encode the same CDR3. The V call is TRBV10-3, the J call TRBJ2-3; no clear D. CDR1 is ENHRY and CDR2 is SYGVKD in the germline V gene. Trimming left V 0 bases short and J 6 bases short, with 7 bases between. This CDR3 has 13 amino acids. The CDR3 reads CAISESTTDTQYF. The CDR3 DNA reads TGTGCCATCAGTGAGTCGACCACGGATACGCAGTATTTT.

This clone was observed a single time. Distinct nucleotide sequences in the sample also encode this CDR3. The rearrangement joins TRBV6-5 to TRBJ1-2; D is undetermined. The CDR3 extends over 11 amino acids. V was shortened by 5 bases and J by 4 bases, with 5 bases between the two germline ends. CDR1 and CDR2 (germline): MNHEY, SVGAGI. As DNA, the CDR3 is TGTGCCAGCAGTACTTCCTATGGCTACACCTTC. Its protein is CASSTSYGYTF.

The V gene is TRBV9, the J gene TRBJ2-7; 8 bases match TRBD2. The CDR3 runs to 14 residues. V was clipped by 0 bases and J by 2 bases; unmatched bases: 1. Per the germline V gene, CDR1 is SGDLS and CDR2 is YYNGEE. The CDR3 protein is CASSVAGLAYEQYF. CDR3 nucleotides: TGTGCCAGCAGCGTAGCGGGACTAGCCTACGAGCAGTACTTC.

The chain joins TRBV6-6 to TRBJ1-2; 10 bases fit TRBD1. CDR1 and CDR2 from the germline V gene are MNHNY and SVGAGI (reference sequence). The CDR3 spans 13 residues. The V and J ends lost 9 bases and 6 bases, in that order; junction bases with no gene match: 7. CDR3 amino acids: CASGTGEVHGYTF. CDR3 sequence (DNA): TGTGCCAGTGGGACAGGGGAAGTTCATGGCTACACCTTC.

Worth noting for this clone: Other nucleotide sequences in the sample specify the same CDR3. The chain couples TRBV5-1 to TRBJ1-5; D not resolved. Germline assignment: CDR1 SGHRS and CDR2 YFSETQ. This CDR3 is 13 amino acids long. Trimming cost V 0 bases and J 6 bases, with 7 bases left between them. The CDR3 bases are TGCGCCAGCAGCTTGGGGCAGAGTCAGCCCCAGCATTTT. Translated: CASSLGQSQPQHF.

This chain links TRBV6-1 with TRBJ2-5, with D perhaps TRBD1 (6 bases). The CDR3 extends over 15 amino acids. Germline loops: CDR1 MNHNS, CDR2 SASEGT. V lost 6 bases to trimming and J lost 5 bases, with 19 bases between them. The CDR3 bases are TGTGCCAGCAGAAACCCACAGGGCGCCGGGGAGACCCAGTACTTC. Protein sequence: CASRNPQGAGETQYF.

V usage is TRBV5-4 and J usage is TRBJ2-2; 7 nucleotides agree with TRBD2. Germline V gives CDR1 SGHNT, CDR2 YYREEE (reference sequence). The junction had 6 bases not matched to a gene; V was cut back by 4 bases and J by 0 bases. The CDR3 has 16 residues. The CDR3 reads CASSPQRGANTGELFF. The CDR3 region has the DNA TGTGCCAGCAGCCCCCAGCGGGGAGCGAACACCGGGGAGCTGTTTTTT. Full variable domain (rest looked up from reference TRBV5-4 and TRBJ2-2): ETGVTQSPTHLIKTRGQQVTLRCSSQSGHNTVSWYQQALGQGPQFIFQYYREEENGRGNFPPRFSGLQFPNYSSELNVNALELDDSALYLCASSPQRGANTGELFFGEGSRLTVL.

The chain links TRBV2 to TRBJ1-6; no clear D. The CDR3 loop spans 12 amino acids. Deletions cut 4 bases from V and 7 bases from J, with 5 bases between. Germline CDR1 SNHLY, CDR2 FYNNEI. The CDR3 is CASSVTNSPLHF. CDR3 sequence (DNA): TGTGCCAGCAGTGTCACGAATTCACCCCTCCACTTT.

On this clone: A much more abundant neighbour one base away suggests this may be a read error. Other nucleotide sequences from this sample produce the same CDR3. The V and J genes are TRBV11-3 and TRBJ2-5; D is unclear. This CDR3 has 11 amino acids. CDR1 and CDR2 (germline): SGHNT, YENEEA. V lost 1 base and J lost 4, with 1 base in between. CDR3 protein: CASSLGETQYF. In DNA form, the CDR3 reads TGTGCCAGCAGCTTAGGAGAGACCCAGTACTTC. Full variable domain (missing parts from reference TRBV11-3 and TRBJ2-5): EAGVVQSPRYKIIEKKQPVAFWCNPISGHNTLYWYLQNLGQGPELLIRYENEEAVDDSQLPKDRFSAERLKGVDSTLKIQPAELGDSAVYLCASSLGETQYFGPGTRLLVL.

The chain carries TRBV11-2 and TRBJ2-2, with D hard to call. V lost 1 base and J lost 6, with 12 bases in between. The CDR3 extends over 15 amino acids. The germline V gene has CDR1 SGHAT and CDR2 FQNNGV. In DNA, the CDR3 is TGTGCCAGCAGCTTAGTGGCACAGATGGCCGGGGAGCTGTTTTTT. The encoded protein is CASSLVAQMAGELFF.

The chain has TRBV29-1 and TRBJ2-7; D call uncertain. The germline CDR1 and CDR2 sequences are SQVTM and ANQGSEA. V lost 7 bases and J lost 2, with 15 bases in between. This CDR3 spans 13 amino acids. CDR3 protein: CSGGGHKTYEQYF. CDR3 bases: TGCAGCGGGGGTGGTCATAAGACCTACGAGCAGTACTTC.

This clone has just one count. V usage is TRBV4-1 and J usage is TRBJ1-1; 11 nucleotides match TRBD1. The CDR3 has 18 residues. Germline-derived CDR1 and CDR2 are MGHRA and YSYEKL. With 0 bases clipped from V and 4 bases from J, the junction kept 10 bases outside the gene matches. The CDR3 here is CASSQDRRVGTGGTEAFF. In nucleotides, the CDR3 is TGCGCCAGCAGCCAAGATCGACGCGTCGGGACAGGGGGCACTGAAGCTTTCTTT.

This clone is a singleton in its sample. This sequence joins TRBV5-4 and TRBJ2-1; 7 bases line up with TRBD1. The CDR3 has 15 residues. The V gene's germline CDR1 is SGHNT and CDR2 YYREEE (reference sequence). V lost 4 bases to trimming and J lost 2 bases; unmatched junction nucleotides: 6. The CDR3, as DNA: TGTGCCAGCAGCCCGGACAGGAACCCCTACAATGAGCAGTTCTTC. Protein: CASSPDRNPYNEQFF.

Concerning this clone itself: Other nucleotide sequences from this sample produce the same CDR3. The CDR3 sequence: CASSLPVSYEQYF. The CDR3 nucleotides are TGTGCCAGCAGCCTACCAGTATCCTACGAGCAGTACTTC. The rearrangement links TRBV7-9 to TRBJ2-7; unclear D gene. V was cut by 5 bases and J by 1 base, with 9 bases left in between. Germline V gene sequence: CDR1 SEHNR, CDR2 FQNEAQ (reference sequence). There are 13 residues in the CDR3.

The chain recombines TRBV6-1 with TRBJ1-4, with D possibly matching TRBD1 (6 bases). Trimming removed 6 bases from V and 14 bases from J, with 19 bases in between. The CDR3 is made up of 13 amino acids. Germline-derived CDR1 and CDR2 are MNHNS and SASEGT. The CDR3 DNA reads TGTGCCAGCAGCCAAGGAGGGGGGCCAATCCTGTTTTTT. This gives the protein CASSQGGGPILFF.

As for this clone: Other DNA sequences of this sample code for an identical CDR3. Here the CDR3 DNA reads TGTGCCAGCAGTGAAGCTGGGTCTAACTATGGCTACACCTTC. Its translation: CASSEAGSNYGYTF. The chain carries TRBV6-1 and TRBJ1-2, with no clear D. Trimming cost V 0 bases and J 0 bases, with 5 bases left between them. Germline CDR1 MNHNS, CDR2 SASEGT. This CDR3 region has 14 residues.

The chain carries TRBV6-5 and TRBJ2-7, with 7 nucleotides matching TRBD2. Per the germline V gene, CDR1 is MNHEY and CDR2 is SVGAGI. J gave up 0 bases and V 5 bases, and 7 bases lay outside the gene matches. This CDR3 has 15 amino acids. Written as DNA, the CDR3 is TGTGCCAGCAGTCCCATCGGGGAGGGCTCCTACGAGCAGTACTTC. It translates to CASSPIGEGSYEQYF.

The chain is built from TRBV29-1 and TRBJ1-3; D call uncertain. V lost 5 bases and J lost 2, with 7 bases in between. CDR1 is SQVTM and CDR2 is ANQGSEA in the germline V gene. The CDR3 is made up of 12 amino acids. CDR3 amino acids: CSVWATGNTIYF. The CDR3 nucleotides read TGCAGCGTTTGGGCGACTGGAAACACCATATATTTT.

This chain connects TRBV9 to TRBJ2-3, with D hard to call. Deletions cut 4 bases from V and 2 bases from J, with 2 bases between. The germline gives CDR1 SGDLS, CDR2 YYNGEE. The CDR3 extends over 11 amino acids. The CDR3 sequence is CASSLTDTQYF. The DNA of the CDR3 is TGTGCCAGCAGCCTCACAGATACGCAGTATTTT.

The chain has TRBV9 and TRBJ2-2; tentative D call: TRBD2 (6 bases). The CDR3 spans 14 residues. Per the germline V gene, CDR1 is SGDLS and CDR2 is YYNGEE. Trimming removed 6 bases from V and 0 bases from J, with 9 bases in between. CDR3 bases: TGTGCCAGCACCTGGGGGGCGAACACCGGGGAGCTGTTTTTT. It yields the protein CASTWGANTGELFF.

This rearrangement joins TRBV18 to TRBJ2-5; D gene ambiguous. Germline loops: CDR1 KGHSH, CDR2 LQKENI. This CDR3 has 14 residues. Trimming removed 3 bases from V and 2 bases from J, with 10 bases in between. CDR3 in amino acids: CASSPAQRQETQYF. CDR3 bases: TGTGCCAGCTCACCGGCACAGAGACAAGAGACCCAGTACTTC.

The chain is built from TRBV6-1 and TRBJ2-2, with D uncertain. This CDR3 comprises 13 residues. The V and J ends lost 7 bases and 1 base respectively, with 7 bases between them. The germline gives CDR1 MNHNS, CDR2 SASEGT. In nucleotides, the CDR3 is TGTGCCAGCAAGAATCAGAACACCGGGGAGCTGTTTTTT. Residues: CASKNQNTGELFF.

This chain uses TRBV7-9 with TRBJ2-3; D possibly matches TRBD1 or TRBD2 (5 bases each). Trimming left V 1 base short and J 2 bases short, with 13 bases between. The CDR3 length is 16 residues. CDR1 is SEHNR, CDR2 FQNEAQ, per germline (reference sequence). CDR3 sequence reads: CASSLVTGTFTDTQYF. In DNA, the CDR3 is TGTGCCAGCAGCTTAGTAACCGGGACGTTCACAGATACGCAGTATTTT. The variable domain in full, with the rest retrieved from reference TRBV7-9 and TRBJ2-3, is DTGVSQNPRHKITKRGQNVTFRCDPISEHNRLYWYRQTLGQGPEFLTYFQNEAQLEKSRLLSDRFSAERPKGSFSTLEIQRTEQGDSAMYLCASSLVTGTFTDTQYFGPGTRLTVL.

There are a few counts of this clone. The chain joins TRBV7-2 to TRBJ1-5; D possibly corresponds to TRBD1 (5 bases). Germline-derived CDR1 and CDR2 are SGHTA and FQGNSA. CDR3 length: 13 residues. Trimming removed 8 bases at V and 5 bases at J, with 13 bases between. The DNA for the CDR3 is TGTGCCAGCGGGCAAGGGGTTCATCAGCCCCAGCATTTT. Its protein is CASGQGVHQPQHF.

The J gene is TRBJ2-2, the V gene TRBV12-5; no firm D call. V was cut by 7 bases and J by 0 bases, with 15 bases left in between. From germline, CDR1 is LGHNT and CDR2 FRNRAP. CDR3 size: 16 residues. CDR3 in amino acids: CASAQWAGANTGELFF. CDR3 in DNA: TGTGCTAGTGCCCAATGGGCAGGCGCGAACACCGGGGAGCTGTTTTTT.

The chain carries TRBV19 and TRBJ1-5; tentative D call: TRBD1 (5 bases). Germline V gives CDR1 LNHDA, CDR2 SQIVND (reference sequence). Trimming took off 5 bases at V and 7 bases at J, with 12 bases between the two ends. This CDR3 comprises 13 residues. CDR3 protein: CASSGDDRQPQHF. Written as DNA, the CDR3 is TGTGCCAGTAGTGGGGACGATCGACAGCCCCAGCATTTT. The full variable domain, rest sourced from reference TRBV19 and TRBJ1-5, is DGGITQSPKYLFRKEGQNVTLSCEQNLNHDAMYWYRQDPGQGLRLIYYSQIVNDFQKGDIAEGYSVSREKKESFPLTVTSAQKNPTAFYLCASSGDDRQPQHFGDGTRLSIL.